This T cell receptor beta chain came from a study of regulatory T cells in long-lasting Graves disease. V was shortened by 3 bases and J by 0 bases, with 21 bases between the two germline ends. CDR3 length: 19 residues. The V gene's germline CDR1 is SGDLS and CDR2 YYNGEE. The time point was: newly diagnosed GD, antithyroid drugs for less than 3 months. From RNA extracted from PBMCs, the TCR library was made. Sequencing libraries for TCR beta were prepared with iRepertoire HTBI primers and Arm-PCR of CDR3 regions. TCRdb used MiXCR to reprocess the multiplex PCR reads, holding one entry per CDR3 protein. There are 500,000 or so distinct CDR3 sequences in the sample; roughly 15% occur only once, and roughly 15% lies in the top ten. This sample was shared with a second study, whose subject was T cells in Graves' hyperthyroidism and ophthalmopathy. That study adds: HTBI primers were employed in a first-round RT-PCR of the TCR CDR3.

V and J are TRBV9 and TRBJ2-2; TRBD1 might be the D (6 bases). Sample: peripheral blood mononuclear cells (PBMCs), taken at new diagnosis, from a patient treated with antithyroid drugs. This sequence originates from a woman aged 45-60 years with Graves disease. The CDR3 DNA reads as TGTGCCAGCAGCGGTCAGGGTAGTGGGACAAAAACGAACACCGGGGAGCTGTTTTTT. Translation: CASSGQGSGTKTNTGELFF.